A single sample gave rise to the 8 T cell receptor beta chains below, sequenced in a study of T cell responses to AZD1222 COVID-19 vaccine. The assay was immunoSEQ multiplex PCR, and TCRdb's table has in-frame clones only and misses some. The table lists around 180,000 clones, around 93% of them singletons, with roughly 8.4% in the top ten. The sample here was peripheral blood, taken on day 0 of AZD1222 vaccination. The origin of the receptors is an adult in good health.

The chain combines TRBV30 with TRBJ1-6, with 10 bases identical to TRBD1. V was pared by 1 base and J by 10 bases, with 1 base of the junction left unmatched. This CDR3 is built from 13 residues. The germline gives CDR1 GTSNPN, CDR2 SVGIG (reference sequence). In nucleotides, the CDR3 is TGTGCCTGGAGTGGGGACAGGGGATCACCCCTCCACTTT. Protein: CAWSGDRGSPLHF.

This chain uses TRBV6-5 with TRBJ1-1; D possibly corresponds to TRBD1 (6 bases). Trimming pared 5 bases from V and 14 bases from J, leaving 21 bases between. Germline-derived CDR1 and CDR2 are MNHEY and SVGAGI. The CDR3 spans 13 residues. In DNA form, the CDR3 reads TGTGCCAGCAGTCCCGGACAGTTCTTGTTATTGTTCTTT. It yields the protein CASSPGQFLLLFF.

The V and J genes are TRBV5-4 and TRBJ2-1; possible D gene TRBD2, 6 bases. The germline V gene encodes CDR1 SGHNT and CDR2 YYREEE (reference sequence). V was clipped by 4 bases and J by 0 bases, with 14 bases between them. This CDR3 is 16 amino acids long. The CDR3 here is CASSRGPEGSYNEQFF. For the CDR3, the DNA is TGTGCCAGCAGCAGGGGACCGGAGGGCTCCTACAATGAGCAGTTCTTC.

The count of this clone is one. The chain uses TRBV7-9 and TRBJ1-4; tentative D call: TRBD1 (5 bases). V gave up 1 base and J gave up 5 bases, with 11 bases separating them. CDR3 size: 15 residues. Germline-derived CDR1 and CDR2 are SEHNR and FQNEAQ (reference sequence). The CDR3 is CASSLVGDTNEKLFF. CDR3 nucleotides: TGTGCCAGCAGCTTAGTAGGGGATACCAATGAAAAACTGTTTTTT.

The chain carries TRBV28 and TRBJ1-2; the match to TRBD1 covers 11 bases. Germline V gene lookup returns CDR1 MDHEN and CDR2 SYDVKM. The CDR3 runs to 14 residues. The junction had 7 bases not matched to a gene; V was cut back by 6 bases and J by 7 bases. This CDR3 is CASSWDRGGSGYTF. The DNA for the CDR3 is TGTGCCAGCAGCTGGGACAGGGGGGGTTCTGGCTACACCTTC.

The chain has TRBV4-2 and TRBJ1-3; 7 positions agree with TRBD1. This CDR3 has 14 residues. The germline CDR1 and CDR2 sequences are LGHNA and YNFKEQ. V was clipped by 7 bases and J by 4 bases; unmatched bases: 7. CDR3 nucleotide sequence: TGTGCCAGCATGGACGACAGGGCGGGAAACACCATATATTTT. It is translated as CASMDDRAGNTIYF.

This rearrangement joins TRBV7-8 to TRBJ2-3; TRBD1 aligns across 7 bases. This CDR3 spans 14 amino acids. With 5 bases clipped from V and 4 bases from J, the junction kept 6 bases outside the gene matches. CDR1 is SGHVS and CDR2 is FQNEAQ in the germline V gene. Here the CDR3 DNA reads TGTGCCAGCAGCCGACAGGGTCGGCCAGATACGCAGTATTTT. As protein: CASSRQGRPDTQYF. Full variable domain (rest looked up from reference TRBV7-8 and TRBJ2-3): GAGVSQSPRYKVAKRGQDVALRCDPISGHVSLFWYQQALGQGPEFLTYFQNEAQLDKSGLPSDRFFAERPEGSVSTLKIQRTQQEDSAVYLCASSRQGRPDTQYFGPGTRLTVL.

The chain links TRBV27 to TRBJ2-7; TRBD2 agrees at 11 bases. Germline loops: CDR1 MNHEY, CDR2 SMNVEV (reference sequence). J was trimmed by 6 bases and V by 6 bases; bases with no gene match: 13. The CDR3 loop spans 16 amino acids. CDR3 sequence (DNA): TGTGCCAGCAGCCTCTTGTCGCTAGCGGGAGGAGGCGAGCAGTACTTC. Encoded protein: CASSLLSLAGGGEQYF.